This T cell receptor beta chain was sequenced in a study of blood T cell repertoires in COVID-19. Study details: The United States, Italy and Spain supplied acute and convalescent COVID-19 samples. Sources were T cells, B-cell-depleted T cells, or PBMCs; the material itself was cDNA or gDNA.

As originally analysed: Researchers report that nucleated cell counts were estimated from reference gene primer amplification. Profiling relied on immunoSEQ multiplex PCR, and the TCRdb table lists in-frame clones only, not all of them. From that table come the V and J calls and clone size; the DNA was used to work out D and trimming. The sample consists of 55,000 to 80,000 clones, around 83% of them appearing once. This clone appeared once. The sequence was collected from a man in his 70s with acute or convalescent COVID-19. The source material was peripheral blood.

The CDR3 coding sequence is TGCGCCGCCACACCTGAGCGGGGGTCCTACGAGCAGTACTTC. Encoded protein: CAATPERGSYEQYF. This chain connects TRBV10-2 to TRBJ2-7, with 8 bases aligning to TRBD2. Trimming at V came to 11 bases and at J to 1 base, leaving 10 bases not matched to a gene. The CDR3 has 14 amino acids. Germline V CDR1 and CDR2: WSHSY, SAAADI.